The T cell receptor beta chain under discussion was sequenced for a study of control samples from healthy donors and cancer patients. Sequenced by immunoSEQ multiplex PCR; TCRdb stores in-frame clones only, minus some. Here the sample spans around 140,000 clones, 89% being singletons. V lost 4 bases and J 1 base, leaving 14 bases between the germline ends. CDR1 and CDR2 (germline): SGHDT, YYEEEE. The CDR3 sequence is 15 residues long. What was sequenced was PBMCs. This chain joins TRBV5-6 and TRBJ1-1, with no clear D. This clonotype was sampled from a man over 45 with head and neck cancer. The CDR3, as DNA: TGTGCCAGCAGCGCCCTGTGGGGAGCGAACACTGAAGCTTTCTTT. This gives the protein CASSALWGANTEAFF.